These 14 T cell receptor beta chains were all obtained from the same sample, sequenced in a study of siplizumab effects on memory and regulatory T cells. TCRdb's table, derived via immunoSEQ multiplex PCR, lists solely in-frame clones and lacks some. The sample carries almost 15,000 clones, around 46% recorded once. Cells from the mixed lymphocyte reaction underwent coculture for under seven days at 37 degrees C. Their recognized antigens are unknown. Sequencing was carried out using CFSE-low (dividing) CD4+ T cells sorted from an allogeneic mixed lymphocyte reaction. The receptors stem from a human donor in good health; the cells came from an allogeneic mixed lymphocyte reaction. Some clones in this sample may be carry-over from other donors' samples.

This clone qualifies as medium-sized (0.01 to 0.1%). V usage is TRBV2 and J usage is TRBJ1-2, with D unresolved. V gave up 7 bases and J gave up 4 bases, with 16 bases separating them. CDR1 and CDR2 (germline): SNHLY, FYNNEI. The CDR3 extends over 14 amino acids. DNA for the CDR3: TGTGCCAGCACCGAGAGAGGGTCTGGCTATGGCTACACCTTC. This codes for CASTERGSGYGYTF.

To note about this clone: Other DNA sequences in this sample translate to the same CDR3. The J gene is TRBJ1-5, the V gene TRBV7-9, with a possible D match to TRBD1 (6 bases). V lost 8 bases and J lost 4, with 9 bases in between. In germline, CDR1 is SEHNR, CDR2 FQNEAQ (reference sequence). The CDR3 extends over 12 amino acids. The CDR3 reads CASSRGNQPQHF. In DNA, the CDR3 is TGTGCCAGCTCTAGGGGGAATCAGCCCCAGCATTTT.

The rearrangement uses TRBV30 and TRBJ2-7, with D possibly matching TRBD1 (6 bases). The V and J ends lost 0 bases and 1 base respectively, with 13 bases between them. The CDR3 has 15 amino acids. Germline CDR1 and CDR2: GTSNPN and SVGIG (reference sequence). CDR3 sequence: CAWSVRDIFSYEQYF. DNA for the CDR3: TGTGCCTGGAGTGTAAGGGACATATTTTCCTACGAGCAGTACTTC.

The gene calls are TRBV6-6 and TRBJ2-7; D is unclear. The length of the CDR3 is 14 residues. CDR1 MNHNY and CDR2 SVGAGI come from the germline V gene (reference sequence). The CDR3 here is CATKKRPETYEQYF. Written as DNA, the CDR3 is TGTGCTACCAAAAAGCGTCCTGAGACCTACGAGCAGTACTTC.

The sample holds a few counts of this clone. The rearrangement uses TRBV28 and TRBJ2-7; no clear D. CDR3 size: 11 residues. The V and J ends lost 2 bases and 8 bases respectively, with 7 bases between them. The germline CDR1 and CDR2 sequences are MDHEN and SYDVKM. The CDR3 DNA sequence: TGTGCCAGCAGTTTAGGGTTCAAGCAGTACTTC. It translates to CASSLGFKQYF.

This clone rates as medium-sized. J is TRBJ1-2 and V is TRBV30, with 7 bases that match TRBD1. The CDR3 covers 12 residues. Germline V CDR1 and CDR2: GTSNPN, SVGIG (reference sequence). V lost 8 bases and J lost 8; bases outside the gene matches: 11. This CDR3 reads CAHRDRGNGYTF. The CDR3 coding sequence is TGTGCCCACCGGGACAGAGGTAACGGCTACACCTTC.

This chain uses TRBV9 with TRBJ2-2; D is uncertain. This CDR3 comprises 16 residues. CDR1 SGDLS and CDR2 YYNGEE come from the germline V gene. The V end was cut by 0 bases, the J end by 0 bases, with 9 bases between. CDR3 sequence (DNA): TGTGCCAGCAGCGTAGTTGTGGGGACGAACACCGGGGAGCTGTTTTTT. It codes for CASSVVVGTNTGELFF.

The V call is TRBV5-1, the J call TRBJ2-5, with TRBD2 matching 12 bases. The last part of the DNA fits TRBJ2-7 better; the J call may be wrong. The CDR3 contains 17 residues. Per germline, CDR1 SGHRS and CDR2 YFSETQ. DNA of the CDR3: TGCGCCAGCAGTTGGACTAGCGGGGCCCTAAGCTCCTACGAGCAGTACTTC. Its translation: CASSWTSGALSSYEQYF.

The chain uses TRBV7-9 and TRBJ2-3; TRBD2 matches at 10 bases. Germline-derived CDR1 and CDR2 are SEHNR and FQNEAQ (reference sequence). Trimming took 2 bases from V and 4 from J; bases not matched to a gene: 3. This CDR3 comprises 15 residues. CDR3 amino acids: CASSLLAGESDTQYF. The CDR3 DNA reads TGTGCCAGCAGCTTACTAGCGGGAGAATCAGATACGCAGTATTTT.

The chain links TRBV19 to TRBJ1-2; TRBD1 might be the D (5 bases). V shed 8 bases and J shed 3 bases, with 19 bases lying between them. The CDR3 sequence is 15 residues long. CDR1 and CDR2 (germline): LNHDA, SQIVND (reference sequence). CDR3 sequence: CASRVAWGSDYGYTF. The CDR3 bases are TGTGCCAGTCGCGTCGCTTGGGGCTCGGACTATGGCTACACCTTC.

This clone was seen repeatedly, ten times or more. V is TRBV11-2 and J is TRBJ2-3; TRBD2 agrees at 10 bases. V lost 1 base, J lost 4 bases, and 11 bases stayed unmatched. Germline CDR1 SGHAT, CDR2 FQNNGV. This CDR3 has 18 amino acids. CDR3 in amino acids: CASSLAAGGPVRADTQYF. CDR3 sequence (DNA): TGTGCCAGCAGCTTAGCAGCGGGAGGGCCCGTTCGGGCAGATACGCAGTATTTT.

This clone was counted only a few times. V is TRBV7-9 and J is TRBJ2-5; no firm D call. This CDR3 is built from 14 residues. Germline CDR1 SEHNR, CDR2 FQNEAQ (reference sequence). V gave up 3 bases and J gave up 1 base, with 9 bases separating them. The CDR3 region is CASSFSQLQETQYF. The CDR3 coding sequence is TGTGCCAGCAGCTTTTCCCAGCTCCAAGAGACCCAGTACTTC.

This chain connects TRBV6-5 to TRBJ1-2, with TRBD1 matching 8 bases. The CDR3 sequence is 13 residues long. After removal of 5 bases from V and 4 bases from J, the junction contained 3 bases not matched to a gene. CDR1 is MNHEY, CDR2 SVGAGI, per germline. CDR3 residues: CASSRGTGYGYTF. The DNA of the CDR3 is TGTGCCAGCAGTCGGGGGACAGGCTATGGCTACACCTTC.

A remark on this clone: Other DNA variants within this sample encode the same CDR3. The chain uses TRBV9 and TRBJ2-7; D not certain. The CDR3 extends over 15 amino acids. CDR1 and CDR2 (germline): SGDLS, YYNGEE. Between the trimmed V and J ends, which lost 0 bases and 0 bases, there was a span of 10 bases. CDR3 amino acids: CASSVEWQSSYEQYF. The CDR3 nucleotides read TGTGCCAGCAGCGTAGAGTGGCAGAGCTCCTACGAGCAGTACTTC.